These 2 T cell receptor beta chains share one sample of origin, sequenced in a study of OX40 agonist ivuxolimab in advanced cancers. This table comes from immunoSEQ multiplex PCR, and its TCRdb copy is limited to in-frame clones, with some not included. The sample has about 98,000 clones; 90% to 95% are singletons. This material consisted of CD4+ or CD8+ T cells sorted from blood, taken in a trial of the OX40 agonist ivuxolimab. These receptors were collected from an adult with an advanced solid tumor such as melanoma, head and neck, liver or kidney cancer.

This clone was seen once. This chain links TRBV19 with TRBJ1-5; D unclear. The CDR3 sequence is 12 residues long. V was shortened by 5 bases and J by 4 bases, with 6 bases between the two germline ends. Per the germline V gene, CDR1 is LNHDA and CDR2 is SQIVND (reference sequence). CDR3 nucleotide sequence: TGTGCCAGTAGTCCGGGTAATCAGCCCCAGCATTTT. This encodes CASSPGNQPQHF.

The chain links TRBV28 to TRBJ1-2; D unclear. CDR3 length: 14 residues. Per germline, CDR1 MDHEN and CDR2 SYDVKM. Trimming shortened V by 1 base and J by 6 bases, and 12 bases separated the two germline ends. Written as DNA, the CDR3 is TGTGCCAGCAGTTTATCCATCTTGGTGGATGGCTACACCTTC. It encodes CASSLSILVDGYTF.